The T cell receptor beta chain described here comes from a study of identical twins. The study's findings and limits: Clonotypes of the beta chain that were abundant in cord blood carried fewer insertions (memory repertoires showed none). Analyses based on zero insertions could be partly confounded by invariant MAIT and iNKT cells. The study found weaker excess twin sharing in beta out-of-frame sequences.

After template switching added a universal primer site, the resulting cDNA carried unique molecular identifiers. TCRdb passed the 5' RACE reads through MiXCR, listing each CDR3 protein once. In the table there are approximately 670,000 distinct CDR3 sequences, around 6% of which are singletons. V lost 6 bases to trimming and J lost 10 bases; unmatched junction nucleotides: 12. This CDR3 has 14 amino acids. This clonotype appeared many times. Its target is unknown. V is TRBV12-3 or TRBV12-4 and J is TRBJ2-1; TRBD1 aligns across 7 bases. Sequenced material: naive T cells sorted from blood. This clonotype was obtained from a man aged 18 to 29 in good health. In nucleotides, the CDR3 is TGTGCCAGCAGCCCGGGGATGGGACAGACGGAGCAGTTCTTC. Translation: CASSPGMGQTEQFF.